The present entry profiles one T cell receptor beta chain with its context. The data were obtained in a study of blood T cell repertoires in COVID-19. Across the study: COVID-19 samples from acute and convalescent phases originated in the United States, Italy and Spain.

The CDR3 sequence is 14 residues long. V lost 9 bases and J lost 0, with 14 bases in between. Germline-derived CDR1 and CDR2 are KGHSH and LQKENI. Study processing details: Counts of nucleated cells, estimated from reference gene primer amplification, were obtained. Some clones are missing from TCRdb's copy, which holds only in-frame ones; the method was immunoSEQ multiplex PCR. V and J calls and clone size follow that table, whereas D and trimming were derived from the DNA. The sample gives about 170,000 clones, 85% to 90% of which show up once; around 2.1% is in the top ten. This chain joins TRBV18 and TRBJ1-1; tentatively, D is TRBD1 (6 bases). Material for sequencing was peripheral blood. This clonotype was obtained from a man between 45 and 60 years old who had recovered from COVID-19. The CDR3 loop is CASHLRQVNTEAFF. Here the CDR3 DNA reads TGTGCCAGTCACCTTCGACAGGTGAACACTGAAGCTTTCTTT. Combining the CDR3 with reference TRBV18 and TRBJ1-1 gives the whole variable domain NAGVMQNPRHLVRRRGQEARLRCSPMKGHSHVYWYRQLPEEGLKFMVYLQKENIIDESGMPKERFSAEFPKEGPSILRIQQVVRGDSAAYFCASHLRQVNTEAFFGQGTRLTVV.